This T cell receptor beta chain originates from a study of blood T cell repertoires in COVID-19. Original methodology: Researchers report that nucleated cell counts were estimated from reference gene primer amplification. Libraries were prepared by immunoSEQ multiplex PCR; TCRdb keeps only in-frame clonotypes and omits some of them. V and J calls and clone size are those listed in that table; D and trimming were worked out from the DNA. Among more than 95,000 clones listed, roughly 86% were seen once. Sequencing input: peripheral blood. This clonotype was obtained from a human donor in a cohort sampled during active COVID-19.

CDR3: CASSDSHRGNSPLHF. As DNA, the CDR3 is TGCGCCAGCAGTGACTCCCACCGGGGGAATTCACCCCTCCACTTT. The V gene is TRBV10-2, the J gene TRBJ1-6, with D possibly TRBD1 on 5 matching bases. V shed 3 bases and J shed 7 bases, with 13 bases lying between them. The CDR3 contains 15 residues. Looked up from germline, CDR1 is WSHSY and CDR2 is SAAADI.